This TCR beta chain was captured by sequencing in a study of blood T cell repertoires in COVID-19 (dated by TCRdb to the early 2020s). Looking at the study overall: Samples from collaborators originated in the United States, Italy and Spain and spanned both the acute and convalescent phases of COVID-19. Where HLA class I and class II types were available, the types were taken from metadata supplied by the sample provider, not from assay-based typing. Subjects who had been exposed to COVID-19, were actively infected with it, or had recovered from it provided the deeply sampled blood TCRbeta repertoires that made up the dataset. Samples were obtained from the ongoing ImmuneRACE study (first 160 participants) and from over a thousand subjects provided by 6 global collaborators. The prospective study material was composed of cDNA or gDNA derived from T cells, B-cell-depleted T cells, or PBMCs. The repertoires were released in a freely available public database intended as a resource for research on the immune response to SARS-CoV-2. The sample metadata nearly always contained a de-identified subject ID, COVID-19 status, age in years and sex. The research as a whole found: The quantity of clinical and demographic metadata differed by source and by participant and was supplied without curation.

Turning to this clone: Its antigen target is currently unknown. The input lacks base qualities; no much larger clone sits a single base away.

TCRbeta CDR3 regions were amplified from genomic DNA using the immunoSEQ Assay, a bias-controlled multiplex PCR. From the authors' description of their analysis: The number of nucleated cells in each sample was estimated by amplification of reference gene primers within the assay. To quantify the absolute abundance of each unique TCRbeta CDR3 rearrangement, sequence reads were collapsed and filtered. For each sample, productive Simpson clonality was calculated as the square root of Simpson's diversity index across productive rearrangements. TCRdb took this table from immuneACCESS and kept in-frame rearrangements with V and J called. Such tables lack part of the clones; where checked against another copy, unresolved V genes explain under half of the gap, and the rest is unexplained. Clonal size and the V and J genes are those of that table, whereas D and trimming came from the DNA. Recorded for this sample are over 400,000 clones; around nine tenths of them occurred a single time. The ten largest clones add up to around 8% of the sample.

Participants in the prospective study were enrolled through a virtual design, were aged about 18 to 100 years, and lived in roughly 26 United States geographic areas. In the prospective study, cohorts were assigned on the basis of participant-reported clinical history obtained from a screening survey and a study questionnaire. ImmuneRACE Cohort 3 recovered participants were defined by two consecutive negative NP/OP PCR tests, healthcare professional clearance, or symptom resolution. In the prospective study, mobile phlebotomists collected whole blood, serum and a nasopharyngeal or oropharyngeal swab from each participant. Participants in the prospective study had the option to provide additional blood draws and questionnaires over an approximately two-month period. Before DNA extraction, blood samples from the prospective study were shipped at room temperature or frozen. This TCR was recovered from a woman in her sixties or seventies who had recovered from COVID-19. What was sequenced was PBMCs or T cells enriched from blood (not recorded which).

The CDR3 protein sequence reads: CASSYSRDSIEQYF. The nucleotide sequence reads as follows: TGTGCCAGCAGTTACTCGAGGGACAGCATTGAGCAGTACTTC. The rearrangement combines TRBV6-5 with TRBJ2-7, with 7 middle bases fitting TRBD1. Germline trimming amounts to 0 bases on V and 7 bases on J, with 6 as the count of junction bases outside the gene matches. From its cysteine to its phenylalanine, the CDR3 spans 14 amino acids. The entry retains the CDR3 DNA only, 42 bases that are in frame from base 1. CDR1 and CDR2 are drawn from the germline V gene: MNHEY, SVGAGI.